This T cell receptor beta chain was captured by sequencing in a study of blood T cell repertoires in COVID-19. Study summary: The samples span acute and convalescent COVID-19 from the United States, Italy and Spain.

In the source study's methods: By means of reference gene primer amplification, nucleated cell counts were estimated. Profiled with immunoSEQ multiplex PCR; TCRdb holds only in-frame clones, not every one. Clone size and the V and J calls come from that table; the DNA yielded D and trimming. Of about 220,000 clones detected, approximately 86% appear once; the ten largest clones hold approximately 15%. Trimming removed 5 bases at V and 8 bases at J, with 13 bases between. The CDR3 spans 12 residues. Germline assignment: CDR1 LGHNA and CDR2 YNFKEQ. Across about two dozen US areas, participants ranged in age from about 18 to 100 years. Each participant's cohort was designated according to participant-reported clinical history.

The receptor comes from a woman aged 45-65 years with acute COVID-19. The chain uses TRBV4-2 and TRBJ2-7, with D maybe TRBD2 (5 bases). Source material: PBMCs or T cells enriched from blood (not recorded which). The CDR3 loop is CASSGPSGKQYF. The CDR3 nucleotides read TGTGCCAGCAGCGGGCCTTCGGGGAAGCAGTACTTC.